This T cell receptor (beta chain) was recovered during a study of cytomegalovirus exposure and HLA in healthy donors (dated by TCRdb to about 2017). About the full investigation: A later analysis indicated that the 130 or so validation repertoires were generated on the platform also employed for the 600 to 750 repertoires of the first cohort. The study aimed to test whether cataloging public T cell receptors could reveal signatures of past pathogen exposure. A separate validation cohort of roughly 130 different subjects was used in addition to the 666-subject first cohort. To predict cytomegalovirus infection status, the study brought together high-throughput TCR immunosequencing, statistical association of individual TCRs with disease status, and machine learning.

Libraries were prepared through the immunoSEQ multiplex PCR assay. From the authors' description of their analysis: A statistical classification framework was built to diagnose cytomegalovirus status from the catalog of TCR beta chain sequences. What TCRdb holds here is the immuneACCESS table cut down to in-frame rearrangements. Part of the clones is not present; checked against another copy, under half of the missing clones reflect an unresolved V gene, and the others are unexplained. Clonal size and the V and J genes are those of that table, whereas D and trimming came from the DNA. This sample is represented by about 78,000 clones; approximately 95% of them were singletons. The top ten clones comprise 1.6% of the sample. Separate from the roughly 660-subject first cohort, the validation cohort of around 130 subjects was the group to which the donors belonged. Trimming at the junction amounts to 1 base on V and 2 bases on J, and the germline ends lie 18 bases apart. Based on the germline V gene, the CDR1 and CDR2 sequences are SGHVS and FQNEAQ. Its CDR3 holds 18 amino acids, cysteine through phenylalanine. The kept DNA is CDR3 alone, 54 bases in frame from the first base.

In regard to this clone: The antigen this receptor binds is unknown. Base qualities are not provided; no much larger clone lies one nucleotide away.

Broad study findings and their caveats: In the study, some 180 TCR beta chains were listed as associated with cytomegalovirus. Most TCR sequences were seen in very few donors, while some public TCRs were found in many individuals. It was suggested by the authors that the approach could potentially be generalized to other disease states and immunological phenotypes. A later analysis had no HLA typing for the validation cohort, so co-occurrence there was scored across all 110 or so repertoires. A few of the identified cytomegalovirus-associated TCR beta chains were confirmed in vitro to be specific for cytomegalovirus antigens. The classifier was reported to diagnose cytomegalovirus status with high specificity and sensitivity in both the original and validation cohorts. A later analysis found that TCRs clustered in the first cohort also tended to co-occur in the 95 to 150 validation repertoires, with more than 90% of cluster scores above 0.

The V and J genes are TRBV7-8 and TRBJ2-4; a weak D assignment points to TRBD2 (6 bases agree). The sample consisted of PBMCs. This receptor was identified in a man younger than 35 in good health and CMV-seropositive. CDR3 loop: CASSLGRERSGTKNIQYF. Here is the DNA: TGTGCCAGCAGCTTAGGACGGGAGAGATCGGGTACCAAAAACATTCAGTACTTC.